The following is a T cell receptor (beta chain) sequence with its context. This specimen belongs to a study of OX40 agonist ivuxolimab in advanced cancers. Germline lookup yields CDR1 MNHNS and CDR2 SASEGT. The CDR3 covers 14 residues. The V gene end was trimmed by 6 bases and the J gene end by 0 bases; junction bases not matched to a gene: 4. The table came from immunoSEQ multiplex PCR; TCRdb's copy has only in-frame clones and leaves some out. Here the sample spans about 110,000 clones, around 93% being singletons. This TCR was sampled from an adult with an advanced solid tumor such as melanoma, head and neck, liver or kidney cancer. Source: CD4+ or CD8+ T cells sorted from blood, taken in a trial of the OX40 agonist ivuxolimab. The chain employs TRBV6-1 and TRBJ1-1, with 7 bases fitting TRBD1. CDR3 region: CASSYRGVNTEAFF. For the CDR3, the DNA is TGTGCCAGCAGCTACAGGGGTGTGAACACTGAAGCTTTCTTT.